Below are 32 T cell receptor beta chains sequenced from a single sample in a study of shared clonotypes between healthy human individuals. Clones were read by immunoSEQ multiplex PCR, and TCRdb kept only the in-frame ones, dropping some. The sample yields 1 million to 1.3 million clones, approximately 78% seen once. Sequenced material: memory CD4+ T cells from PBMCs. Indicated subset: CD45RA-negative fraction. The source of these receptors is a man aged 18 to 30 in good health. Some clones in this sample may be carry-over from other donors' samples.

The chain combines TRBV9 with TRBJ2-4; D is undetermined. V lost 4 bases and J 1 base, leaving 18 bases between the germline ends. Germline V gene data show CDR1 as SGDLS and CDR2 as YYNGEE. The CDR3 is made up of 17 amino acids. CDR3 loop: CASSPLGGRTAKNIQYF. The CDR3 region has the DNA TGTGCCAGCAGCCCCTTAGGCGGCAGGACCGCCAAAAACATTCAGTACTTC.

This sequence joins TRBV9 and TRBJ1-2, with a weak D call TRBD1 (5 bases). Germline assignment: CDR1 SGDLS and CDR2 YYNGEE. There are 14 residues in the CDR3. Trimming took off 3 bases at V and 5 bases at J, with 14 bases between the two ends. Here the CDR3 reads CASSGGPLEYGYTF. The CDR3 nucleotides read TGTGCCAGCAGCGGGGGCCCTTTAGAATATGGCTACACCTTC. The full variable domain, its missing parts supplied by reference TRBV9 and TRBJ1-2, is DSGVTQTPKHLITATGQRVTLRCSPRSGDLSVYWYQQSLDQGLQFLIQYYNGEERAKGNILERFSAQQFPDLHSELNLSSLELGDSALYFCASSGGPLEYGYTFGSGTRLTVV.

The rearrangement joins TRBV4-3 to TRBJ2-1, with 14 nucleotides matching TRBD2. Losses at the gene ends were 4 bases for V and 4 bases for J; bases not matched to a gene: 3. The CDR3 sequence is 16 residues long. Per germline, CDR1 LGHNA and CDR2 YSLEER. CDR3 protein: CASSRRLAGGYNEQFF. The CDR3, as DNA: TGCGCCAGCAGCCGTAGACTAGCGGGAGGGTACAATGAGCAGTTCTTC.

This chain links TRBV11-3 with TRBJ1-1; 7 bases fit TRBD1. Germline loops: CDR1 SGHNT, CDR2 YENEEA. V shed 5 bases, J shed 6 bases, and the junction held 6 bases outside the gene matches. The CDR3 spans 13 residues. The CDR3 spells CASSEQGYAEAFF. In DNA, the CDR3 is TGTGCCAGCAGCGAACAGGGGTACGCTGAAGCTTTCTTT.

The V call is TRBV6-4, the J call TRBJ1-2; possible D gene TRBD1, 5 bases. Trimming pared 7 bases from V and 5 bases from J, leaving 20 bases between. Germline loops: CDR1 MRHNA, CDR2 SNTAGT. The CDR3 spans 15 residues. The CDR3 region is CASIYGGDRTYGYTF. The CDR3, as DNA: TGTGCCAGCATCTATGGTGGCGACAGAACGTATGGCTACACCTTC.

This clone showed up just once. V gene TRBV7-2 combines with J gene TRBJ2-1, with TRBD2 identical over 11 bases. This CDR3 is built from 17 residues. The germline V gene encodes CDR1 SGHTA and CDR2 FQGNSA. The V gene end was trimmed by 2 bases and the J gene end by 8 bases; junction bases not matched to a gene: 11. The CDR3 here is CASSLTATSGRRDEQFF. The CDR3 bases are TGTGCCAGCAGCTTAACTGCCACTAGCGGGAGAAGGGATGAGCAGTTCTTC. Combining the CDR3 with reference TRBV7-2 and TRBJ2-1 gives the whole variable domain GAGVSQSPSNKVTEKGKDVELRCDPISGHTALYWYRQSLGQGLEFLIYFQGNSAPDKSGLPSDRFSAERTGGSVSTLTIQRTQQEDSAVYLCASSLTATSGRRDEQFFGPGTRLTVL.

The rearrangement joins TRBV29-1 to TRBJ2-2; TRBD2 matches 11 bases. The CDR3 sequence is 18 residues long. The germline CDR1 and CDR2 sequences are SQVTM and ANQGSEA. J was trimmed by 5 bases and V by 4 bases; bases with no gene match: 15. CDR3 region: CSVGGPGLAGGGTGELFF. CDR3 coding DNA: TGCAGCGTTGGGGGTCCGGGGCTAGCGGGAGGAGGAACCGGGGAGCTGTTTTTT.

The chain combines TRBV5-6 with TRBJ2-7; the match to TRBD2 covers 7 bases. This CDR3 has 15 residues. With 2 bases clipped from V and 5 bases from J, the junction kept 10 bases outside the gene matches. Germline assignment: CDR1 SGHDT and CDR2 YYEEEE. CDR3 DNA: TGTGCCAGCAGCTTCAAATCTGCGGGAGCCCACGAGCAGTACTTC. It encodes CASSFKSAGAHEQYF.

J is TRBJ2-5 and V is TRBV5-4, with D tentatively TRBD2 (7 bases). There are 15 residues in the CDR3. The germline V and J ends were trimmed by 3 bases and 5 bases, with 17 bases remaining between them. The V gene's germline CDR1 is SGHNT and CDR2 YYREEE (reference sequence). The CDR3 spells CASSSTGGAGETQYF. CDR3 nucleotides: TGTGCCAGCAGCTCGACGGGGGGCGCGGGGGAGACCCAGTACTTC.

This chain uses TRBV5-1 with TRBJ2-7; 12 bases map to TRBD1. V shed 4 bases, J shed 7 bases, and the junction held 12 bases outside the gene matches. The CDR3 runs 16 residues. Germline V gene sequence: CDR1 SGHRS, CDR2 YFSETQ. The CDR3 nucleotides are TGCGCCAGCAGCCCAACCCAGGGACAGGGGGCGAGGGAGCAGTACTTC. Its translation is CASSPTQGQGAREQYF. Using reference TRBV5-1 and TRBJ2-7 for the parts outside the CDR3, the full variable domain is KAGVTQTPRYLIKTRGQQVTLSCSPISGHRSVSWYQQTPGQGLQFLFEYFSETQRNKGNFPGRFSGRQFSNSRSEMNVSTLELGDSALYLCASSPTQGQGAREQYFGPGTRLTVT.

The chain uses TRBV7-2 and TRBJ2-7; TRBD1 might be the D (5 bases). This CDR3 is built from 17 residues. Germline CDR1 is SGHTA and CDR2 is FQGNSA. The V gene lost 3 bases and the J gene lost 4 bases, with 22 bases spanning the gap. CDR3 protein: CASSFKGLSVSPYEQYF. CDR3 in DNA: TGTGCCAGCAGCTTTAAGGGGCTTTCGGTCAGCCCATACGAGCAGTACTTC.

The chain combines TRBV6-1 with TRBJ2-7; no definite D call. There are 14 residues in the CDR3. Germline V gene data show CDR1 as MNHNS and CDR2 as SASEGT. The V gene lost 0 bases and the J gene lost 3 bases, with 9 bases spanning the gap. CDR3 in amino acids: CASSEALRYYEQYF. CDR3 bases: TGTGCCAGCAGTGAAGCCTTGCGGTACTACGAGCAGTACTTC.

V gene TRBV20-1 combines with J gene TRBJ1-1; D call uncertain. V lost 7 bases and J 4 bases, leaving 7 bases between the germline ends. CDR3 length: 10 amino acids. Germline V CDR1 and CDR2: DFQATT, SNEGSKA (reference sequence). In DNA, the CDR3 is TGCAGTGTGGTTCGCACTGAAGCTTTCTTT. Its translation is CSVVRTEAFF.

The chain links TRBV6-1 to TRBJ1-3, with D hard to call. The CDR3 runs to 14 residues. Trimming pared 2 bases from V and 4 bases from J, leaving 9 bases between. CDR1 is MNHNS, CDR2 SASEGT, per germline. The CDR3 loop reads CASSEYARGNTIYF. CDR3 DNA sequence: TGTGCCAGCAGTGAATACGCCAGGGGAAACACCATATATTTT.

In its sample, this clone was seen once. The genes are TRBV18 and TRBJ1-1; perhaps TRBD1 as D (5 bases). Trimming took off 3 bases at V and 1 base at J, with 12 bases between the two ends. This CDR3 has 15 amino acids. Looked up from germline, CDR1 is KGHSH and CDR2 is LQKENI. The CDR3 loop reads CASSPEVGGNTEAFF. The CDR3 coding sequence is TGTGCCAGCTCACCGGAGGTCGGGGGGAACACTGAAGCTTTCTTT.

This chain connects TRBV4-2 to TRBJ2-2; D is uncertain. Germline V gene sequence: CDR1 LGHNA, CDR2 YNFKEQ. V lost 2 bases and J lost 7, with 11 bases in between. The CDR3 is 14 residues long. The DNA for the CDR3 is TGTGCCAGCAGCCAATCTACGGTCGGCGGGGAGCTGTTTTTT. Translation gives CASSQSTVGGELFF.

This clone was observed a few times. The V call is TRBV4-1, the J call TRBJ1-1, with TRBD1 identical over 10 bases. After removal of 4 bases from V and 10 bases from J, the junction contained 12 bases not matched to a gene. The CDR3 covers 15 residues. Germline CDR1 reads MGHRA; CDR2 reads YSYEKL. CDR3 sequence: CASSRTPGTGDVAFF. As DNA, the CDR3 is TGCGCCAGCAGCCGGACCCCCGGGACAGGGGATGTAGCTTTCTTT.

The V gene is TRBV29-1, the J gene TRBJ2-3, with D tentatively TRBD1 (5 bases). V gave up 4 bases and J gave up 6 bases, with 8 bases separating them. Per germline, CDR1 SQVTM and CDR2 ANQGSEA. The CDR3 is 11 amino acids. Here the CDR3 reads CSVVRADTQYF. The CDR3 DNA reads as TGCAGCGTTGTCAGGGCCGATACGCAGTATTTT.

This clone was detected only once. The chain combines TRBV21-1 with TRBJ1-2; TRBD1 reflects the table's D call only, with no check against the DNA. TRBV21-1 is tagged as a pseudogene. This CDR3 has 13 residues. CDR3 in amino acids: CAKRDRGSYGYTF. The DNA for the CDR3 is TGTGCCAAAAGGGACAGGGGTTCCTATGGCTACACCTTC.

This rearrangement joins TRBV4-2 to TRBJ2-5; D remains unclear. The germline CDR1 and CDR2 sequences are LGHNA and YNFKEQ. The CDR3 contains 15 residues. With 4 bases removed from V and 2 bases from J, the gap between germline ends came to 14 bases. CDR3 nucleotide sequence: TGTGCCAGCAGCCCCATAGGCGGACCACAAGAGACCCAGTACTTC. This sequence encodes CASSPIGGPQETQYF.

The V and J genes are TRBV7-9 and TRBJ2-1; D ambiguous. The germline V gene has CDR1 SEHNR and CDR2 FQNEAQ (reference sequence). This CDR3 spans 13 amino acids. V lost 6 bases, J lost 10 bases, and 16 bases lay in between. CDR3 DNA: TGTGCCAGCAGTCAAGCGTCTGAGAGAGAGCAGTTCTTC. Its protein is CASSQASEREQFF. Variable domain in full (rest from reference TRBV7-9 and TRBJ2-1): DTGVSQNPRHKITKRGQNVTFRCDPISEHNRLYWYRQTLGQGPEFLTYFQNEAQLEKSRLLSDRFSAERPKGSFSTLEIQRTEQGDSAMYLCASSQASEREQFFGPGTRLTVL.

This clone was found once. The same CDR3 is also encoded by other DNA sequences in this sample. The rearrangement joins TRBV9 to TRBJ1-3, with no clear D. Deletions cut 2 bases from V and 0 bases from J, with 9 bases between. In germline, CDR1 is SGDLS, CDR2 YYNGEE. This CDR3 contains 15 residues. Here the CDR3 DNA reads TGTGCCAGCAGCGTCGATGGCCACTCTGGAAACACCATATATTTT. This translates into CASSVDGHSGNTIYF.

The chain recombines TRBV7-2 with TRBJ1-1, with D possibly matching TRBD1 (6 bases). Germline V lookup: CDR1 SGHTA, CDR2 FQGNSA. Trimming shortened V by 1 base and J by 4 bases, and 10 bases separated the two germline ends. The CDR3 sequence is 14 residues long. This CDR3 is CASSLDPRGTEAFF. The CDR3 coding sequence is TGTGCCAGCAGCTTAGATCCCAGGGGCACTGAAGCTTTCTTT.

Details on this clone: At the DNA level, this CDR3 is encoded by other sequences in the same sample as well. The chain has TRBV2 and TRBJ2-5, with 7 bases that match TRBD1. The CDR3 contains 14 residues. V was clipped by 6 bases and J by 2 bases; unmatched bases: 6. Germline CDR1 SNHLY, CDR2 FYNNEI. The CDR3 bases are TGTGCCAGCAGGAAGGGACAGACTCAAGAGACCCAGTACTTC. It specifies CASRKGQTQETQYF.

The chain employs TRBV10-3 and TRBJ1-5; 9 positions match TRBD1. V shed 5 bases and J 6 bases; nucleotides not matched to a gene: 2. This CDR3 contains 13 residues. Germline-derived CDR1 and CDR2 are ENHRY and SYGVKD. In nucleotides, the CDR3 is TGTGCCATCAGTACGGGACAGGGTCAGCCCCAGCATTTT. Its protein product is CAISTGQGQPQHF.

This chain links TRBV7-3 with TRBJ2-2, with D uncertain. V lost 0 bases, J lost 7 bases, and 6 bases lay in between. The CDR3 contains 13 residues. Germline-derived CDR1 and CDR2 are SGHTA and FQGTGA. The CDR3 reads CASSLTGVGELFF. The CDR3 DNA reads TGTGCCAGCAGCTTAACTGGCGTCGGGGAGCTGTTTTTT.

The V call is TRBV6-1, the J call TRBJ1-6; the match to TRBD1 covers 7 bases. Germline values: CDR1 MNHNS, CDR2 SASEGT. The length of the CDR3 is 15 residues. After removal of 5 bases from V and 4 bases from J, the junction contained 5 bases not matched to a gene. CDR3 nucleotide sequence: TGTGCCAGCAGTCCTGACAGGGCATATAATTCACCCCTCCACTTT. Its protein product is CASSPDRAYNSPLHF.

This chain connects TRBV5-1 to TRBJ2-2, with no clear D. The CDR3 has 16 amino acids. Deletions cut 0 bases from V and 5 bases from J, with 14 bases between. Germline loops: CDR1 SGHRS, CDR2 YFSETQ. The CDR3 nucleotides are TGCGCCAGCAGCTTGGCCGTCATGAAAGGGACCGGGGAGCTGTTTTTT. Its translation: CASSLAVMKGTGELFF. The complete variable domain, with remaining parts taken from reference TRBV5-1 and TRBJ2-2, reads KAGVTQTPRYLIKTRGQQVTLSCSPISGHRSVSWYQQTPGQGLQFLFEYFSETQRNKGNFPGRFSGRQFSNSRSEMNVSTLELGDSALYLCASSLAVMKGTGELFFGEGSRLTVL.

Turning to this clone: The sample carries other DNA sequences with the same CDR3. Written as DNA, the CDR3 is TGTGCCAGCAGCCTGGACAGGGGAAACACCATATATTTT. Residues: CASSLDRGNTIYF. J is TRBJ1-3 and V is TRBV7-8; 7 nucleotides line up with TRBD1. The V and J ends lost 5 bases and 4 bases, in that order; junction bases with no gene match: 2. CDR3 length equals 13 residues. Germline V gives CDR1 SGHVS, CDR2 FQNEAQ.

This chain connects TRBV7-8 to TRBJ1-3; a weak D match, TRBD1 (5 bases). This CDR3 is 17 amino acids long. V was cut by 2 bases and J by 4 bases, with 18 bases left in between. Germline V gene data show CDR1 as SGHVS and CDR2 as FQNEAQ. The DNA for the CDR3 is TGTGCCAGCAGCTTAAGCGTAAGGGGAATGGGCGGAAACACCATATATTTT. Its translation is CASSLSVRGMGGNTIYF.

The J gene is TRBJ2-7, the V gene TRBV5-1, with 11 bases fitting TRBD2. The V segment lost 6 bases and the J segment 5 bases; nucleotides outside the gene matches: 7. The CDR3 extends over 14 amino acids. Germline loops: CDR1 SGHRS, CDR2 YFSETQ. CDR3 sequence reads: CASIPTSGSHEQYF. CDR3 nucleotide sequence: TGCGCCAGCATTCCCACTAGCGGGAGCCACGAGCAGTACTTC.

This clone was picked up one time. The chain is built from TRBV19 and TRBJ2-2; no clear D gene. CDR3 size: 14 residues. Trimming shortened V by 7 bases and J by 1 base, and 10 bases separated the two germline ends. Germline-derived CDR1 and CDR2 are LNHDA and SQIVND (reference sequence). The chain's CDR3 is CASIPRGNTGELFF. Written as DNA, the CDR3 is TGTGCCAGTATTCCGAGAGGGAACACCGGGGAGCTGTTTTTT. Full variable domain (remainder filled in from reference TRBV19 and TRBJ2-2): DGGITQSPKYLFRKEGQNVTLSCEQNLNHDAMYWYRQDPGQGLRLIYYSQIVNDFQKGDIAEGYSVSREKKESFPLTVTSAQKNPTAFYLCASIPRGNTGELFFGEGSRLTVL.